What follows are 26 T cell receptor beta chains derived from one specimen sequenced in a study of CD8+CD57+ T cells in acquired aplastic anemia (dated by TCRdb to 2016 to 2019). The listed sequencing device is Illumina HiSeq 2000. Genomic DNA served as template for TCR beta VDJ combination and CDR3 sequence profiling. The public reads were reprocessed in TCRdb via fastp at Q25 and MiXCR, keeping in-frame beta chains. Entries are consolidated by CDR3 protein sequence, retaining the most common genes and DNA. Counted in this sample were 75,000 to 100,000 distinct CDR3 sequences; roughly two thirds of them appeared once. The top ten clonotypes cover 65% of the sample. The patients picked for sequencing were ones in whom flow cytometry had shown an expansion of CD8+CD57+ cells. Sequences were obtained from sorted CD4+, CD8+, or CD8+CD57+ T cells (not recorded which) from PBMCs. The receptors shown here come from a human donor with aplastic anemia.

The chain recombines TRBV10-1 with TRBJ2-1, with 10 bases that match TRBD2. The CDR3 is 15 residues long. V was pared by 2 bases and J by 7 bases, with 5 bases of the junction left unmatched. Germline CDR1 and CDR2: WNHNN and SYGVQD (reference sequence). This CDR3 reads CASSELAGEVNEQFF. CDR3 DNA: TGCGCCAGCAGTGAGCTAGCGGGAGAGGTAAATGAGCAGTTCTTC.

CDR3 DNA sequence: TGCAGTGCTAAACCGGGAAACTCCTACAATGAGCAGTTCTTC. Protein: CSAKPGNSYNEQFF. The chain combines TRBV20-1 with TRBJ2-1, with D perhaps matching TRBD2 (5 bases). The CDR3 length is 14 residues. The germline V and J ends were trimmed by 4 bases and 0 bases, with 10 bases remaining between them. Germline V gene lookup returns CDR1 DFQATT and CDR2 SNEGSKA (reference sequence).

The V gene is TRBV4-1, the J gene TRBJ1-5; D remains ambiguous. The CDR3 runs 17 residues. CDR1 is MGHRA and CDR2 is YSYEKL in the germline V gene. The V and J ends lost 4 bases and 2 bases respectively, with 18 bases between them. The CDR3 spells CASSPERIGSGNQPQHF. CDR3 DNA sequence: TGCGCCAGCAGCCCGGAAAGAATAGGGTCCGGCAATCAGCCCCAGCATTTT.

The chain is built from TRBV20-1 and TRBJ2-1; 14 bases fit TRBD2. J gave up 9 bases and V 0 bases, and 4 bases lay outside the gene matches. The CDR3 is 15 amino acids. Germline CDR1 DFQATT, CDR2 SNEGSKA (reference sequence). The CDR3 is CSARDRGLAGVEQFF. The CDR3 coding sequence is TGCAGTGCTAGAGATCGGGGACTAGCGGGAGTTGAGCAGTTCTTC.

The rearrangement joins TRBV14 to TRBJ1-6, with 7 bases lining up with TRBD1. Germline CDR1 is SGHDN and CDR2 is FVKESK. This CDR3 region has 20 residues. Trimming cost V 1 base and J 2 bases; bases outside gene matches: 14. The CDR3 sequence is CASSQGSRGRGGAYNSPLHF. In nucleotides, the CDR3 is TGTGCCAGCAGCCAAGGATCAAGGGGGCGAGGTGGGGCCTATAATTCACCCCTCCACTTT.

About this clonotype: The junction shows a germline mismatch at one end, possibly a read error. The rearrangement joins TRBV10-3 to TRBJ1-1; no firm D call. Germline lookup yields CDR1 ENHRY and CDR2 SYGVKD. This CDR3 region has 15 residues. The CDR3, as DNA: TGTGCCGTCAGTGGTTCCGGACGGATGAACACTGAAGCTTTCTTT. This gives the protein CAVSGSGRMNTEAFF.

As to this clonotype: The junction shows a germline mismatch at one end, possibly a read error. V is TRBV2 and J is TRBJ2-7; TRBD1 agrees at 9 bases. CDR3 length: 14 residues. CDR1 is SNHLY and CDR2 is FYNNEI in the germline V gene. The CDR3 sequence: CTSSAGQGVSEQYF. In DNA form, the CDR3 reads TGTACCAGCAGTGCGGGACAGGGAGTGAGCGAGCAGTACTTC. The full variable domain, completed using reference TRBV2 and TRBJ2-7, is EPEVTQTPSHQVTQMGQEVILRCVPISNHLYFYWYRQILGQKVEFLVSFYNNEISEKSEIFDDQFSVERPDGSNFTLKIRSTKLEDSAMYFCTSSAGQGVSEQYFGPGTRLTVT.

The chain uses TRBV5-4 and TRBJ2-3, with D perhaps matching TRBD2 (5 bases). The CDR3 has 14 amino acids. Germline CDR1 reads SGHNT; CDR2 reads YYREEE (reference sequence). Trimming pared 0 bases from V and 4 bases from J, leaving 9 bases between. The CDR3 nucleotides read TGTGCCAGCAGCTTGGAAGCCGGGGCAGATACGCAGTATTTT. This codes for CASSLEAGADTQYF. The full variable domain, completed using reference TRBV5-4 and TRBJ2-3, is ETGVTQSPTHLIKTRGQQVTLRCSSQSGHNTVSWYQQALGQGPQFIFQYYREEENGRGNFPPRFSGLQFPNYSSELNVNALELDDSALYLCASSLEAGADTQYFGPGTRLTVL.

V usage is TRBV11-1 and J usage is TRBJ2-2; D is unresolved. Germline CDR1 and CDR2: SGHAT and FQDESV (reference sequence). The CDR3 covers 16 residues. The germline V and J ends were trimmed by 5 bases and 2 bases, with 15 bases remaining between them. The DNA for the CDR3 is TGTGCCAGCAGCCCGTTTGGGCTTCTAAACACCGGGGAGCTGTTTTTT. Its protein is CASSPFGLLNTGELFF.

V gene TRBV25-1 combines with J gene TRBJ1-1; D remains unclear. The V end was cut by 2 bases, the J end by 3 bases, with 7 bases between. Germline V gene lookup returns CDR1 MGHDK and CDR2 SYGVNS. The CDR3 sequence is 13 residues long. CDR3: CASSEVEHTEAFF. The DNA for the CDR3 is TGTGCCAGCAGTGAAGTGGAACACACTGAAGCTTTCTTT.

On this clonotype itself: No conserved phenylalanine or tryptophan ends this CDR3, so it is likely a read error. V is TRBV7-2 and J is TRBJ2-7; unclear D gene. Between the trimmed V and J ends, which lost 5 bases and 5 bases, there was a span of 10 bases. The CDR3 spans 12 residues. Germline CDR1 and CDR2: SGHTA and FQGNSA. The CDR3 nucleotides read TGTGCCAGCAGCCGCCCTGGAAACGAGCAGTACATC. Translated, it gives CASSRPGNEQYI.

The CDR3, as DNA: TGCAGTGCCAGTGGGAGGCGTGGCGGGAGTTACGAGCAGTACTTC. It specifies CSASGRRGGSYEQYF. The J gene is TRBJ2-7, the V gene TRBV20-1; 7 bases line up with TRBD2. The CDR3 totals 15 residues. Germline trimming cut 6 bases from V and 4 bases from J; bases unmatched to any gene: 15. The germline CDR1 and CDR2 sequences are DFQATT and SNEGSKA (reference sequence).

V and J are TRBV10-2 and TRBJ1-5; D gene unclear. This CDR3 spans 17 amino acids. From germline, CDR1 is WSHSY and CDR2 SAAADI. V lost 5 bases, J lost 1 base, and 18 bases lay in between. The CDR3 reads CASSSVSGVGSNQPQHF. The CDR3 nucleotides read TGCGCCAGCAGTTCGGTTTCAGGAGTGGGCAGCAATCAGCCCCAGCATTTT.

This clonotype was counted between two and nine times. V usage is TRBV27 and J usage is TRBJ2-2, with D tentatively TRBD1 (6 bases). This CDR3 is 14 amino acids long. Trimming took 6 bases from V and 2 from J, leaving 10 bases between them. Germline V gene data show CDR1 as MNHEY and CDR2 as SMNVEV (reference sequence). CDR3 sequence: CASSPGQNTGELFF. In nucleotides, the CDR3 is TGTGCCAGCAGCCCGGGACAAAACACCGGGGAGCTGTTTTTT.

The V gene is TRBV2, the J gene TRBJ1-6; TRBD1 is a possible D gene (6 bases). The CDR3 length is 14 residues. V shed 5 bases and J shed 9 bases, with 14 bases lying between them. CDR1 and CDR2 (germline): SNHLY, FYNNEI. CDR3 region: CASSPTGLGSPLHF. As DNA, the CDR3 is TGTGCCAGCAGTCCAACAGGGTTGGGTTCACCCCTCCACTTT.

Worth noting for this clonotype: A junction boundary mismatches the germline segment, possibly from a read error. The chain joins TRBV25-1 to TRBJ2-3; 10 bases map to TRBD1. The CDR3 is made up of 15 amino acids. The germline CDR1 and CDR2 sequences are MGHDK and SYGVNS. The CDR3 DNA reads TGTGCCGGCAGTGAGGGACAGGGGCGGGCAGATACGCAGTATTTT. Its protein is CAGSEGQGRADTQYF. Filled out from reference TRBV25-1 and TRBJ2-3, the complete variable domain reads EADIYQTPRYLVIGTGKKITLECSQTMGHDKMYWYQQDPGMELHLIHYSYGVNSTEKGDLSSESTVSRIRTEHFPLTLESARPSHTSQYLCAGSEGQGRADTQYFGPGTRLTVL.

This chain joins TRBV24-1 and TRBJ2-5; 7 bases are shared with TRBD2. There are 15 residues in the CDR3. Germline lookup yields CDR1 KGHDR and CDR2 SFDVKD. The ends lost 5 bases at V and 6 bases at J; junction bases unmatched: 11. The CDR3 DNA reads TGTGCCACCAGTGCTACTCGGGAGGCCGGGAAGACCCAGTACTTC. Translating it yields CATSATREAGKTQYF.

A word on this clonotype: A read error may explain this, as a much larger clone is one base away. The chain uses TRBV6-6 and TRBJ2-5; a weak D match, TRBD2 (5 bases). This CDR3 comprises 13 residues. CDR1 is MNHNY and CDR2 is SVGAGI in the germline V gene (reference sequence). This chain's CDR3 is CASRSGYQETRYF. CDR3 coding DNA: TGTGCCAGCAGATCGGGGTACCAAGAGACCCGGTACTTC.

The CDR3 DNA sequence: TGTGCCACCAGCAGAGGAAGCGGAGCCTCCTACAATGAGCAGTTCTTC. This gives the protein CATSRGSGASYNEQFF. The rearrangement uses TRBV15 and TRBJ2-1; a weak D match, TRBD2 (5 bases). V lost 1 base and J 0 bases, leaving 10 bases between the germline ends. Germline V gene sequence: CDR1 LNHNV, CDR2 YYDKDF (reference sequence). CDR3 length equals 16 residues.

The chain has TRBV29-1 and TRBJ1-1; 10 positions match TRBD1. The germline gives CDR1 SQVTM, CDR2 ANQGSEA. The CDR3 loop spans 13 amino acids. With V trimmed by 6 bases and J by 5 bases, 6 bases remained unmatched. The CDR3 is CSVTGGAETEAFF. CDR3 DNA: TGCAGCGTGACAGGGGGCGCGGAAACTGAAGCTTTCTTT.

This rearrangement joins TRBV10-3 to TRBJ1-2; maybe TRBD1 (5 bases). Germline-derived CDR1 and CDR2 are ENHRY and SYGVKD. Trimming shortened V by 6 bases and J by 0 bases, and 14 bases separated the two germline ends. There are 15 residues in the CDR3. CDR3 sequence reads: CAISGGSLTNYGYTF. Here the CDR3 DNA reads TGTGCCATCAGCGGGGGGAGCTTAACTAACTATGGCTACACCTTC.

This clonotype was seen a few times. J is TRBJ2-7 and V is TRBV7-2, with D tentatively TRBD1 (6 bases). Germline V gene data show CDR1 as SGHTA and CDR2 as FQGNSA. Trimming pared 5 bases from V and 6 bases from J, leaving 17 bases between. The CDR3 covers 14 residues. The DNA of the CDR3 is TGTGCCAGCAGCCCCCCGGCAGGGGAAGGCGAGCAGTACTTC. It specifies CASSPPAGEGEQYF.

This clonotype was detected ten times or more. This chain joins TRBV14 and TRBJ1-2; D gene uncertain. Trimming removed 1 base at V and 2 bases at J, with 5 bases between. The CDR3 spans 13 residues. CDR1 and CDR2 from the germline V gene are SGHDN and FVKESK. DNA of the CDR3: TGTGCCAGCAGCCAAGGGCGCAACTATGGCTACACCTTC. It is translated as CASSQGRNYGYTF.

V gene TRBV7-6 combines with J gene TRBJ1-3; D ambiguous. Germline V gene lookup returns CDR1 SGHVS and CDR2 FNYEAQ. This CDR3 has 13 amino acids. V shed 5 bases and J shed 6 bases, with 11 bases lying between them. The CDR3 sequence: CASSATLQNTIYF. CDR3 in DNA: TGTGCCAGCAGCGCCACGCTGCAAAACACCATATATTTT.

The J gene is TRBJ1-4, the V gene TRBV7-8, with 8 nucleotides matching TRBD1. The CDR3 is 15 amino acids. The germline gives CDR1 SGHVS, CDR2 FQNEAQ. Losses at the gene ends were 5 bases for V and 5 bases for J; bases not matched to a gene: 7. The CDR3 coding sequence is TGTGCCAGCAGCAGCCGGCGGGACAGGAATGAAAAACTGTTTTTT. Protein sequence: CASSSRRDRNEKLFF.

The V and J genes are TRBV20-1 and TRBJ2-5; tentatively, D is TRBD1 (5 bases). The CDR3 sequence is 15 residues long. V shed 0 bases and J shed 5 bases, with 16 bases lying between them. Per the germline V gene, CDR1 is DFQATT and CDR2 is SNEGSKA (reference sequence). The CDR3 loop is CSARDPVQGDETQYF. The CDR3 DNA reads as TGCAGTGCTAGAGATCCAGTCCAGGGTGACGAGACCCAGTACTTC.